This T cell receptor beta chain is from a study of T cell responses to AZD1222 COVID-19 vaccine. Broader study findings: Among vaccine-associated CD4 TCRs, coverage spanned spike, with dominance at 160-218 and 743-854. Vaccination with two AZD1222 doses was followed by a rise in Spike-specific TCR breadth and depth.

Germline V CDR1 and CDR2: SGHRS, YFSETQ. V lost 0 bases and J 6 bases, leaving 6 bases between the germline ends. The CDR3 has 12 amino acids. Profiling relied on immunoSEQ multiplex PCR, and the TCRdb table lists in-frame clones only, not all of them. This table holds 100,000 to 120,000 clones, 82% found once. On this clone: Antigen specificity is unknown.

The clonotype was recovered from an adult in good health. The sequenced sample was peripheral blood, obtained on day 0 of AZD1222 vaccination. The chain joins TRBV5-1 to TRBJ1-1; D is uncertain. CDR3 region: CASSLGVAEAFF. CDR3 DNA sequence: TGCGCCAGCAGCTTGGGAGTGGCTGAAGCTTTCTTT.